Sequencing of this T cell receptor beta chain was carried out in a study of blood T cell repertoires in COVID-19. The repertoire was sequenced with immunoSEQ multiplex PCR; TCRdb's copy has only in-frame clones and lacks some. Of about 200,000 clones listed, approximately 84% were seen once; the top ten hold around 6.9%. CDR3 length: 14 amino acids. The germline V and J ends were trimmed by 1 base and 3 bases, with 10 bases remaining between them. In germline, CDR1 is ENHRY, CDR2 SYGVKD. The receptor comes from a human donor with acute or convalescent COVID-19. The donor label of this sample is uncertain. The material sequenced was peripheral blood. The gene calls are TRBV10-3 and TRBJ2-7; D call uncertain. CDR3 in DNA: TGTGCCATCAGTGAGTTGGCTCCCCGCTACGAGCAGTACTTC. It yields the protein CAISELAPRYEQYF.